This T cell receptor (beta chain) was obtained from a study of blood T cell repertoires in COVID-19. About the research overall: The samples span acute and convalescent COVID-19 from the United States, Italy and Spain.

The CDR3 runs 12 residues. Trimming removed 6 bases at V and 4 bases at J, with 9 bases between. Data came from immunoSEQ multiplex PCR; TCRdb stores just in-frame clones and leaves some out. The sample shows about 140,000 clones, 80% to 85% of them seen only once. The chain employs TRBV12-3 or TRBV12-4 and TRBJ2-5; tentative D call: TRBD2 (5 bases). The TCR was taken from a middle-aged man with acute COVID-19. The material sequenced was PBMCs or T cells enriched from blood (not recorded which). The CDR3 sequence is CASSGLRETQYF. The CDR3 DNA reads TGTGCCAGCAGCGGACTCCGAGAGACCCAGTACTTC.